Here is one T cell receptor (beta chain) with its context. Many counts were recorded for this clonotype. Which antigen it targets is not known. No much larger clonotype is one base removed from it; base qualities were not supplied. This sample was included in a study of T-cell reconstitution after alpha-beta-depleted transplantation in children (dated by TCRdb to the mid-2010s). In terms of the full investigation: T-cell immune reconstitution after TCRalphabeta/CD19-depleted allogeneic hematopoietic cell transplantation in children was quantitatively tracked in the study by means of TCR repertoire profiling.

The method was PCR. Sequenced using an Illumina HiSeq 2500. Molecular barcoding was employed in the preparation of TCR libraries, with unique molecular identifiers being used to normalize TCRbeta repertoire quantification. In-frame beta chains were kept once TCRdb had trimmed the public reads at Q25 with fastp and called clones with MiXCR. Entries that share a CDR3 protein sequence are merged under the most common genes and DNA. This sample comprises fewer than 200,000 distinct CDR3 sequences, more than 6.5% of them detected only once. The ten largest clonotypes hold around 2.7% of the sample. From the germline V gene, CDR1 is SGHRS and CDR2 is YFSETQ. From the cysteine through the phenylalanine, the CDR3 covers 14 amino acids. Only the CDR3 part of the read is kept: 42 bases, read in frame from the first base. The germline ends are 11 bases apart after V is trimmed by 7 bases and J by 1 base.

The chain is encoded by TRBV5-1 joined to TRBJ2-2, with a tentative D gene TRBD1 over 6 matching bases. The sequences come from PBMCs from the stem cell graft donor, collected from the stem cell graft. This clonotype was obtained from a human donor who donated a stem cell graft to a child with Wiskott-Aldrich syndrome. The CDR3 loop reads CASSETGNTGELFF. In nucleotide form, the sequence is TGCGCCAGCTCCGAGACAGGGAACACCGGGGAGCTGTTTTTT.